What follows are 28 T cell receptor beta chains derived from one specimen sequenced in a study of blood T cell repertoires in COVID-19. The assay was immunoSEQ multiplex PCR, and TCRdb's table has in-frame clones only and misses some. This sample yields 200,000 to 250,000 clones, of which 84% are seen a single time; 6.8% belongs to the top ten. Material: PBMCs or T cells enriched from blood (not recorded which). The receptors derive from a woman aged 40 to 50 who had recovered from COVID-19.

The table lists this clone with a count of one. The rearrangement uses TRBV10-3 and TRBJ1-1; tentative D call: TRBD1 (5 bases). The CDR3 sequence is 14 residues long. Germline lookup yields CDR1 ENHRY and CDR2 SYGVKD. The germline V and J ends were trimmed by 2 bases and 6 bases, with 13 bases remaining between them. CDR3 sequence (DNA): TGTGCCATCAGTGAGCGGGGGAGGGACTCTGAAGCTTTCTTT. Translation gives CAISERGRDSEAFF.

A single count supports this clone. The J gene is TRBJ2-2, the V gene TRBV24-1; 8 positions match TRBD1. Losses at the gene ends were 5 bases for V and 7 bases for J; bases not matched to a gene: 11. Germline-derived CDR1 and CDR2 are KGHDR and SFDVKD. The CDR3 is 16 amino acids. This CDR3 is CATSAPGQGASGELFF. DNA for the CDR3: TGTGCCACCAGTGCCCCCGGACAGGGTGCAAGCGGGGAGCTGTTTTTT.

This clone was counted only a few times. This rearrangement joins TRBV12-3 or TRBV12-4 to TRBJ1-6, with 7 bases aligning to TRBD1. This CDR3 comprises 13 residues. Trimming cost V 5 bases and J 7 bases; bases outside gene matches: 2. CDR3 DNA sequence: TGTGCCAGCAGTCGACAGGGAAATTCACCCCTCCACTTT. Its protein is CASSRQGNSPLHF.

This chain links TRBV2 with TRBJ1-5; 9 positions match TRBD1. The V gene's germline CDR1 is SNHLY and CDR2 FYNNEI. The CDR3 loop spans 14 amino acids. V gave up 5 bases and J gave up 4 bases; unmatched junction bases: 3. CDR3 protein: CASSFDRGNQPQHF. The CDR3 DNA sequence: TGTGCCAGCAGTTTCGACAGGGGGAATCAGCCCCAGCATTTT. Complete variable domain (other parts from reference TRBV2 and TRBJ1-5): EPEVTQTPSHQVTQMGQEVILRCVPISNHLYFYWYRQILGQKVEFLVSFYNNEISEKSEIFDDQFSVERPDGSNFTLKIRSTKLEDSAMYFCASSFDRGNQPQHFGDGTRLSIL.

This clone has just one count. The CDR3, as DNA: TGTGCCATCATGTCCAGCGGGAGGTCACACGATACGCAGTATTTT. Translating gives CAIMSSGRSHDTQYF. The chain is built from TRBV10-3 and TRBJ2-3, with TRBD2 matching 9 bases. The V segment lost 7 bases and the J segment 6 bases; nucleotides outside the gene matches: 11. The CDR3 has 15 residues. Germline CDR1 ENHRY, CDR2 SYGVKD.

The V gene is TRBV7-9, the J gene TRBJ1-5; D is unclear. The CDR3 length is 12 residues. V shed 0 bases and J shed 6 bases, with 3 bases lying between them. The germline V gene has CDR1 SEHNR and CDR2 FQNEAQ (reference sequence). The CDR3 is CASSLAGQPQHF. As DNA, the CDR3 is TGTGCCAGCAGCTTAGCCGGTCAGCCCCAGCATTTT. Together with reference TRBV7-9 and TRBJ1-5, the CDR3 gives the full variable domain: DTGVSQNPRHKITKRGQNVTFRCDPISEHNRLYWYRQTLGQGPEFLTYFQNEAQLEKSRLLSDRFSAERPKGSFSTLEIQRTEQGDSAMYLCASSLAGQPQHFGDGTRLSIL.

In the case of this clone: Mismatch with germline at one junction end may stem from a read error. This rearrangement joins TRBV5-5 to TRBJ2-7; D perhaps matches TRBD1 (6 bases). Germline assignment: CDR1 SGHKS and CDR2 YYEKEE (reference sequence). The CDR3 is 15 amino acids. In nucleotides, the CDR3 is TGTGCCAGCAGTTTGGGGCCCGGGACACCCTACGAGCAGTACTTC. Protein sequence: CASSLGPGTPYEQYF. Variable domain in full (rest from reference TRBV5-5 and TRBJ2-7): DAGVTQSPTHLIKTRGQQVTLRCSPISGHKSVSWYQQVLGQGPQFIFQYYEKEERGRGNFPDRFSARQFPNYSSELNVNALLLGDSALYLCASSLGPGTPYEQYFGPGTRLTVT.

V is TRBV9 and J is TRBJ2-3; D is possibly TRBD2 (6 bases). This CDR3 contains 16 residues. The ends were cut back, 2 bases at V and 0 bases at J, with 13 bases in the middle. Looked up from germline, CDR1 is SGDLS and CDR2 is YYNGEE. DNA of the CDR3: TGTGCCAGCAGCGTTCTCGGGACTGGGAGCACAGATACGCAGTATTTT. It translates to CASSVLGTGSTDTQYF.

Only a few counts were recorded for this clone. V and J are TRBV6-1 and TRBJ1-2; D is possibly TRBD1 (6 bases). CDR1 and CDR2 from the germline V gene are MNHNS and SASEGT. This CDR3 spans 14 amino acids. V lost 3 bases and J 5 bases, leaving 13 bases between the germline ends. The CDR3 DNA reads TGTGCCAGCAGTGAGAGGGGGATAGGTTATGGCTACACCTTC. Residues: CASSERGIGYGYTF.

The CDR3 nucleotides read TGTGCCAGCAGTTTATCACCCCCCAGCTCCTACGAGCAGTACTTC. Its protein product is CASSLSPPSSYEQYF. The rearrangement uses TRBV27 and TRBJ2-7; D is undetermined. Per the germline V gene, CDR1 is MNHEY and CDR2 is SMNVEV (reference sequence). V lost 0 bases and J 0 bases, leaving 9 bases between the germline ends. The CDR3 spans 15 residues.

The CDR3 nucleotides read TGTGCCAGCACCCCCCGAGGGACAGTGAACACTGAAGCTTTCTTT. Amino acid sequence: CASTPRGTVNTEAFF. The chain couples TRBV7-9 to TRBJ1-1; 7 bases map to TRBD1. Trimming cost V 7 bases and J 0 bases; bases outside gene matches: 8. The CDR3 runs to 15 residues. CDR1 SEHNR and CDR2 FQNEAQ come from the germline V gene (reference sequence).

CDR3 amino acids: CASSTGSEIDQPQHF. CDR3 nucleotides: TGTGCCAGCAGTACGGGTTCGGAAATCGATCAGCCCCAGCATTTT. This chain joins TRBV28 and TRBJ1-5, with unresolved D. The germline V gene encodes CDR1 MDHEN and CDR2 SYDVKM. The CDR3 has 15 amino acids. The V end was cut by 5 bases, the J end by 5 bases, with 16 bases between. Full variable domain (missing parts from reference TRBV28 and TRBJ1-5): DVKVTQSSRYLVKRTGEKVFLECVQDMDHENMFWYRQDPGLGLRLIYFSYDVKMKEKGDIPEGYSVSREKKERFSLILESASTNQTSMYLCASSTGSEIDQPQHFGDGTRLSIL.

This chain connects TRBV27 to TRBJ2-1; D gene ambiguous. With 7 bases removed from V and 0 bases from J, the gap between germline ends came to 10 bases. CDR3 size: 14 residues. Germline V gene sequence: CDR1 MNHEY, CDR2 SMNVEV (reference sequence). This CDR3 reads CASNLAGSYNEQFF. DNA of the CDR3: TGTGCCAGCAATTTGGCAGGCTCCTACAATGAGCAGTTCTTC.

The CDR3 loop is CASSSQGARDTEAFF. The DNA for the CDR3 is TGTGCCAGCAGCTCCCAGGGGGCTCGGGACACTGAAGCTTTCTTT. This rearrangement joins TRBV7-3 to TRBJ1-1, with 8 bases that match TRBD1. The CDR3 covers 15 residues. CDR1 SGHTA and CDR2 FQGTGA come from the germline V gene. Trimming took 4 bases from V and 3 from J; bases not matched to a gene: 7.

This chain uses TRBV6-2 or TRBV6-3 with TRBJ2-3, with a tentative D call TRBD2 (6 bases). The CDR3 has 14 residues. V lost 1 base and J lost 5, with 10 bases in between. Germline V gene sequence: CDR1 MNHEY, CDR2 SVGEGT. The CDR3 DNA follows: TGTGCCAGCAGTTACTGGCGGGACTTAGATACGCAGTATTTT. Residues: CASSYWRDLDTQYF.

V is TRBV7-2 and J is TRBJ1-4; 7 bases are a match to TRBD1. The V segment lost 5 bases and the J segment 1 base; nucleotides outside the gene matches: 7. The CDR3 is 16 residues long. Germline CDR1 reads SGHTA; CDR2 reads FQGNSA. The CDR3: CASSPRTGRTNEKLFF. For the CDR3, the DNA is TGTGCCAGCAGCCCCCGGACAGGCCGAACTAATGAAAAACTGTTTTTT.

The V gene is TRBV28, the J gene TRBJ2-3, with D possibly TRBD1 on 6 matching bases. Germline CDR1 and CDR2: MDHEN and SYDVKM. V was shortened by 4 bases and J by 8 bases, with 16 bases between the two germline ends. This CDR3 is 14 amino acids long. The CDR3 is CASSSSRGMGTQYF. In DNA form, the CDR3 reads TGTGCCAGCAGTTCCTCCAGGGGAATGGGTACGCAGTATTTT.

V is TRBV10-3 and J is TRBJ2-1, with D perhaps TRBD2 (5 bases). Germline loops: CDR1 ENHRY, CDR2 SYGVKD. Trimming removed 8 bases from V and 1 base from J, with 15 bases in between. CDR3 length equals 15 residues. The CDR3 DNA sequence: TGTGCCATCCGTATGGGCGGGCCGTCCTACAATGAGCAGTTCTTC. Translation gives CAIRMGGPSYNEQFF.

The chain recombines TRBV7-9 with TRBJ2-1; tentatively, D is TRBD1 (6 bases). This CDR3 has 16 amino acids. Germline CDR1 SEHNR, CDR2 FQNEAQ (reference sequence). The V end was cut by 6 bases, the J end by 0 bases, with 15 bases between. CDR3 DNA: TGTGCCAGCAGATTCCTAGGGGGAGTCTCCTACAATGAGCAGTTCTTC. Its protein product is CASRFLGGVSYNEQFF. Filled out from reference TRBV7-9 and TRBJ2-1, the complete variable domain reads DTGVSQNPRHKITKRGQNVTFRCDPISEHNRLYWYRQTLGQGPEFLTYFQNEAQLEKSRLLSDRFSAERPKGSFSTLEIQRTEQGDSAMYLCASRFLGGVSYNEQFFGPGTRLTVL.

Here the CDR3 DNA reads TGTGCCAGCAGTCCAGGACTAGCGGGAGCCTACGAGCAGTACTTC. Protein: CASSPGLAGAYEQYF. The chain uses TRBV6-6 and TRBJ2-7, with 13 bases fitting TRBD2. Germline loops: CDR1 MNHNY, CDR2 SVGAGI (reference sequence). V lost 5 bases, J lost 2 bases, and 3 bases stayed unmatched. This CDR3 is 15 amino acids long.

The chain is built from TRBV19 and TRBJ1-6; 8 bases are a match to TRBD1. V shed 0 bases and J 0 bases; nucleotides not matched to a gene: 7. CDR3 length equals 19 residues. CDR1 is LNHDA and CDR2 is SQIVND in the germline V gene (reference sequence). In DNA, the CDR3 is TGTGCCAGTAGTATAGACTTAAGACAGGGGAGCTCCTATAATTCACCCCTCCACTTT. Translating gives CASSIDLRQGSSYNSPLHF.

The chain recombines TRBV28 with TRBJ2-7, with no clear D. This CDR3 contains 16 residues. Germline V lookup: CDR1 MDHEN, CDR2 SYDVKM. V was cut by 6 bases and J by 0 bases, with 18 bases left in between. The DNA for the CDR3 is TGTGCCAGCAGCGACCCGTCGCACAGCCTCTCCTACGAGCAGTACTTC. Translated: CASSDPSHSLSYEQYF. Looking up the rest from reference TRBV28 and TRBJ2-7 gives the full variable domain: DVKVTQSSRYLVKRTGEKVFLECVQDMDHENMFWYRQDPGLGLRLIYFSYDVKMKEKGDIPEGYSVSREKKERFSLILESASTNQTSMYLCASSDPSHSLSYEQYFGPGTRLTVT.

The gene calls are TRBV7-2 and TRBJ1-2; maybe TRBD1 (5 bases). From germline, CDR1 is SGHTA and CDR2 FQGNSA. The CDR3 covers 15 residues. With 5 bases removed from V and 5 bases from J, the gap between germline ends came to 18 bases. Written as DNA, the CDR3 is TGTGCCAGCAGCCCAGGTGAAGGGGAATTGTATGGCTACACCTTC. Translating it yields CASSPGEGELYGYTF.

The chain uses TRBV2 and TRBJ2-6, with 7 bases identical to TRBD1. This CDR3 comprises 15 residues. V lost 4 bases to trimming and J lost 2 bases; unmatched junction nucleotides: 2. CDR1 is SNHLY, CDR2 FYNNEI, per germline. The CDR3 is CASSADRAGANVLTF. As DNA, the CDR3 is TGTGCCAGCAGTGCAGACAGGGCTGGGGCCAACGTCCTGACTTTC. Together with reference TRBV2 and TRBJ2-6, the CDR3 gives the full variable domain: EPEVTQTPSHQVTQMGQEVILRCVPISNHLYFYWYRQILGQKVEFLVSFYNNEISEKSEIFDDQFSVERPDGSNFTLKIRSTKLEDSAMYFCASSADRAGANVLTFGAGSRLTVL.

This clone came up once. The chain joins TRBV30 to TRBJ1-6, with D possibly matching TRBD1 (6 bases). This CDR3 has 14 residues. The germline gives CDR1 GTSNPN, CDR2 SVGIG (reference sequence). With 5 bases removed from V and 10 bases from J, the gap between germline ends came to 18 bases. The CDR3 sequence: CAWSRGGGLSPLHF. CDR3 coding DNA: TGTGCCTGGTCCAGAGGGGGGGGCTTATCACCCCTCCACTTT.

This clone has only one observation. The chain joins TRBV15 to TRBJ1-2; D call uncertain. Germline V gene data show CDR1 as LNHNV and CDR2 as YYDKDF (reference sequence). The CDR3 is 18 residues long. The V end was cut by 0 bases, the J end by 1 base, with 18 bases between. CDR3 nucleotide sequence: TGTGCCACCAGCAGAGACTTCAACGTCGGCAGGATTAACTATGGCTACACCTTC. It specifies CATSRDFNVGRINYGYTF. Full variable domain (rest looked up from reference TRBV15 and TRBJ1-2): DAMVIQNPRYQVTQFGKPVTLSCSQTLNHNVMYWYQQKSSQAPKLLFHYYDKDFNNEADTPDNFQSRRPNTSFCFLDIRSPGLGDTAMYLCATSRDFNVGRINYGYTFGSGTRLTVV.

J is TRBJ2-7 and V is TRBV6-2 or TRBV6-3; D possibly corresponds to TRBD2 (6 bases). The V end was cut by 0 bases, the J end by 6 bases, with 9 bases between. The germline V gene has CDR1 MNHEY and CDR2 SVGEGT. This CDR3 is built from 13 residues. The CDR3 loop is CASSYSRDTEQYV. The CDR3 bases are TGTGCCAGCAGTTACTCGCGGGATACCGAGCAGTACGTC.

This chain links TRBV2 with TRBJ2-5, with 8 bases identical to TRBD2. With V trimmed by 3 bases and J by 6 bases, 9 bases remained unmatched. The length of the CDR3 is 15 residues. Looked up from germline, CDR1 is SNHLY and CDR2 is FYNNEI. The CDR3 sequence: CASSDERGLSKTQYF. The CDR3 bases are TGTGCCAGCAGTGATGAGCGGGGGCTTAGCAAGACCCAGTACTTC.